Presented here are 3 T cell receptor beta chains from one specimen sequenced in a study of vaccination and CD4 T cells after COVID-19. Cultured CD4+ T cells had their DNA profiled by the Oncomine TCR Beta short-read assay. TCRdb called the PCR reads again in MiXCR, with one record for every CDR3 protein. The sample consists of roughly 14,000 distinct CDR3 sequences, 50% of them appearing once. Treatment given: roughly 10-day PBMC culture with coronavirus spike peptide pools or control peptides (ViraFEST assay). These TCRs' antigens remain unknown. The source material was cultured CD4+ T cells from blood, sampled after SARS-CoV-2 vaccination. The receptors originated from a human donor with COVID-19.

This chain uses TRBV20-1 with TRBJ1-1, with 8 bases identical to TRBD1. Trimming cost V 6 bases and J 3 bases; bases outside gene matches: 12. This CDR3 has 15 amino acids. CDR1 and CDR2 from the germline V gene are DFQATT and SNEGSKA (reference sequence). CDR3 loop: CSALNPGQEDTEAFF. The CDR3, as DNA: TGCAGTGCCCTGAACCCGGGACAGGAGGACACTGAAGCTTTCTTT.

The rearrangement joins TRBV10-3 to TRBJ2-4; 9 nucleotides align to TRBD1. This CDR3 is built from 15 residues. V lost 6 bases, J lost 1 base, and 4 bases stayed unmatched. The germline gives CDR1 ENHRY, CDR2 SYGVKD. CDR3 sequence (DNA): TGTGCCATCAGCTCCGGACAGGGGGCCAAAAACATTCAGTACTTC. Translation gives CAISSGQGAKNIQYF.

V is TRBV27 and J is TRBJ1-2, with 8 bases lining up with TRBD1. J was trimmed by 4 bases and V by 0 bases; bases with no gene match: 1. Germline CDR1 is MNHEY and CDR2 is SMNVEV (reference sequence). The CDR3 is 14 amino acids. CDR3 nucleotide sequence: TGTGCCAGCAGTTTATCGGGACAGGCCTATGGCTACACCTTC. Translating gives CASSLSGQAYGYTF.